These T cell receptor beta chains were read from a single sample in a study of shared T cell receptors in the human thymus. The repertoire was sequenced with immunoSEQ multiplex PCR; TCRdb's copy has only in-frame clones and lacks some. The repertoire holds about 660,000 clones, with 87% as singletons. This same sample was also part of a study on human thymus T cells.

The sample comprised thymocytes. The receptor set was obtained from a boy in the first two years of life with a congenital heart defect. The CDR3 runs from the conserved cysteine through the conserved F or W. D genes are given only for firm matches. Expanded clones are given a class, and other clones once, few, many or no size at all.

clone_size	j_call	v_call	d_call	cdr3_aa	cdr3_nt
NA	TRBJ1-4	TRBV6-5	NA	CASSSPAGNEKLFF	TGTGCCAGCAGTTCCCCGGCGGGTAATGAAAAACTGTTTTTT
NA	TRBJ1-1	TRBV6-5	NA	CASKFSENTEAFF	TGTGCCAGCAAGTTCTCAGAAAACACTGAAGCTTTCTTT
few	TRBJ1-1	TRBV10-3	NA	CATDGQMGEAFF	TGTGCCACCGACGGACAGATGGGAGAAGCTTTCTTT
NA	TRBJ1-2	TRBV19	NA	CASSSHSLNYGYTF	TGTGCCAGTAGTTCCCACAGCCTAAACTATGGCTACACCTTC
NA	TRBJ1-2	TRBV9	TRBD1	CASSVTGQASDNYGYTF	TGTGCCAGCAGCGTAACGGGACAGGCCTCGGATAACTATGGCTACACCTTC
once	TRBJ2-7	TRBV5-1	TRBD1	CASSVGQGKYEQYF	TGCGCCAGCAGCGTAGGACAGGGGAAATACGAGCAGTACTTC
NA	TRBJ1-1	TRBV27	NA	CASSPSRRDTEAFF	TGTGCCAGCAGTCCATCGAGGAGGGACACTGAAGCTTTCTTT
NA	TRBJ2-1	TRBV6-5	NA	CASSRMGDEQFF	TGTGCCAGCAGCCGTATGGGCGATGAGCAGTTCTTC
once	TRBJ1-2	TRBV30	TRBD1	CAWSVAAGTGDYGYTF	TGTGCCTGGAGTGTAGCAGCCGGGACAGGCGACTATGGCTACACCTTC
NA	TRBJ2-1	TRBV27	TRBD2	CASSLRHDGTRTYNEQFF	TGTGCCAGCAGTTTACGTCACGACGGGACTAGAACCTACAATGAGCAGTTCTTC
few	TRBJ2-2	TRBV7-2	NA	CASTTGTFPNTGELFF	TGTGCCAGCACCACTGGGACATTCCCGAACACCGGGGAGCTGTTTTTT
few	TRBJ1-1	TRBV28	TRBD1	CASSSRQGEYTEAFF	TGTGCCAGCAGTTCCCGACAGGGAGAGTACACTGAAGCTTTCTTT
NA	TRBJ1-2	TRBV4-3	TRBD1	CASSQIRDRGRRGYTF	TGCGCCAGCAGCCAAATACGGGACAGGGGGCGGCGGGGCTACACCTTC
once	TRBJ1-6	TRBV6-1	TRBD1	CASRGGQGENSPLHF	TGTGCCAGCAGGGGAGGACAGGGGGAAAATTCACCCCTCCACTTT
NA	TRBJ2-2	TRBV28	NA	CASSPGLDGELFF	TGTGCCAGCAGTCCAGGGTTGGACGGGGAGCTGTTTTTT
NA	TRBJ1-5	TRBV7-7	TRBD1	CASSLQGASNQPQHF	TGTGCTAGCAGCTTACAGGGGGCGAGCAATCAGCCCCAGCATTTT
NA	TRBJ2-2	TRBV5-1	NA	CASSFGGNPKNTGELFF	TGCGCCAGCAGCTTTGGTGGTAATCCTAAGAACACCGGGGAGCTGTTTTTT
NA	TRBJ1-5	TRBV28	NA	CASSLYGRQVNQPQHF	TGTGCCAGCAGTTTATACGGCCGACAGGTTAATCAGCCCCAGCATTTT
NA	TRBJ1-2	TRBV7-2	NA	CASSSGYGYTF	TGTGCCAGCAGTTCGGGGTATGGCTACACCTTC
NA	TRBJ1-1	TRBV14	NA	CASSQGSEGLMNTEAFF	TGTGCCAGCAGCCAGGGGAGCGAGGGACTCATGAACACTGAAGCTTTCTTT
NA	TRBJ1-6	TRBV6-1	NA	CASSEGCRGRSYNSPLHF	TGTGCCAGCAGTGAAGGGTGCAGGGGTCGGTCCTATAATTCACCCCTCCACTTT
NA	TRBJ1-2	TRBV4-1	TRBD1	CASSQDIVRGPMANYGYTF	TGCGCCAGCAGCCAAGATATTGTTAGGGGGCCTATGGCTAACTATGGCTACACCTTC
NA	TRBJ1-2	TRBV2	NA	CASHRKRDRGYGYTF	TGTGCCAGCCATAGAAAACGGGATCGGGGATATGGCTACACCTTC
NA	TRBJ2-1	TRBV7-3	TRBD2	CASSLNPPGGPLNEQFF	TGTGCCAGCAGCTTAAACCCCCCGGGGGGACCATTGAATGAGCAGTTCTTC
NA	TRBJ1-5	TRBV28	NA	CASSFQGNSNQPQHF	TGTGCCAGCAGTTTTCAGGGGAATAGCAATCAGCCCCAGCATTTT
few	TRBJ2-1	TRBV29-1	TRBD2	CSVGGLAGEDEQFF	TGCAGCGTTGGGGGACTAGCGGGAGAGGATGAGCAGTTCTTC